The rows below give T cell receptor beta chains drawn from one sample of a study of monozygotic twins with inflammatory bowel disease. TCRdb reprocessed the 5' RACE reads, keeping one entry per CDR3 protein, no DNA. The table counts approximately 400,000 distinct CDR3 sequences; about 2.2% lies in the top ten. The source material was blood. The receptors were sampled from a human donor with ulcerative colitis or Crohn's disease, or a healthy co-twin of an affected twin (not recorded which). Both conserved end residues are part of each CDR3.

j_call cdr3_length v_call cdr3_aa
TRBJ2-5 14 TRBV20-1 CSAVPPTSEETQYF
TRBJ2-3 14 TRBV10-3 CAISDALSTDTQYF
TRBJ1-6 17 TRBV4-2 CASSATAIGSYNSPLHF
TRBJ2-3 14 TRBV15 CATSPSGRTDTQYF
TRBJ2-3 14 TRBV5-5 CTSSSAVFTDTQYF
TRBJ2-1 19 TRBV11-1 CASSLRAGLGARSYNEQFF
TRBJ1-1 14 TRBV10-3 CAISESIRETEAFF
TRBJ2-1 17 TRBV21-1 CASSSKPGLAGANEQFF
TRBJ2-5 14 TRBV29-1 CSVATGTGQETQYF
TRBJ2-1 15 TRBV5-8 CASSFAATSGNEQFF
TRBJ1-1 14 TRBV6-8 CASTDRDRNTEAFF
TRBJ1-5 18 TRBV11-2 CASSPGTGGTFSNQPQHF
TRBJ1-1 12 TRBV20-1 CSASRVNTEAFF
TRBJ2-7 13 TRBV7-2 CASSADGFYEQYF
TRBJ2-7 14 TRBV15 CATSRDPLEGEQYF
TRBJ2-1 14 TRBV7-9 CASSSGPPKDEQFF
TRBJ2-6 18 TRBV19 CASISSGVKLSGANVLTF
TRBJ2-3 13 TRBV5-4 CATEGTSDGTQYF
TRBJ2-7 15 TRBV12-3/TRBV12-4 CASSTDRGGSYEQYF
TRBJ1-1 16 TRBV5-1 CASSSRPPDSNTEAFF
TRBJ2-7 15 TRBV4-2 CASSLGGRSTYEQYF
TRBJ1-3 14 TRBV20-1 CSAETAHSGNTIYF
TRBJ2-3 18 TRBV11-1 CASSLKSSGGAVEDTQYF
TRBJ2-3 17 TRBV12-3/TRBV12-4 CASSSTSAGGVTDTQYF
TRBJ2-5 13 TRBV7-9 CASSLEMEETQYF
TRBJ2-7 17 TRBV18 CASSSSPLAGAAYEQYF
TRBJ2-1 14 TRBV10-3 CAINGGDTYNEQFF
TRBJ2-4 15 TRBV29-1 CSVVGSGGAKNIQYF
TRBJ1-2 16 TRBV2 CASSPPGLPSSYGYTF
TRBJ1-1 14 TRBV21-1 CASIHRQGGTEAFF
TRBJ1-1 17 TRBV5-1 CASSLARGPGLNTEAFF
TRBJ2-7 17 TRBV7-2 CASSVSPTGTSGYEQYF
TRBJ1-1 12 TRBV29-1 CSVDDRGTEAFF
TRBJ2-7 16 TRBV6-1 CASSEVGNRPTYEQYF
TRBJ2-3 16 TRBV6-5 CASSYSRAGSTDTQYF
TRBJ1-1 18 TRBV11-2 CASSLPAGRNPSNSVAFF
TRBJ2-7 13 TRBV5-1 CASDRAFRDEQYF
TRBJ1-1 15 TRBV5-1 CASSALDSTIGGAFF
TRBJ2-1 14 TRBV5-5 CAGTSGGLYNEQFF
TRBJ1-6 13 TRBV24-1 CATSEGAGSPLHF
TRBJ2-2 13 TRBV6-2/TRBV6-3 CATRWTGTGELFF
TRBJ2-1 17 TRBV28 CASSLGTSGRPYNEQFF
TRBJ2-7 15 TRBV28 CASSSPRTLTYEQYF
TRBJ1-1 13 TRBV6-1 CACREFDNTEAFF
TRBJ1-1 15 TRBV5-5 CASSRAGEQNTEAFF
TRBJ2-1 15 TRBV27 CASTHGTSGVNEQFF
TRBJ1-1 11 TRBV20-1 CSGSGPRVSFF
TRBJ2-7 14 TRBV7-2 CASSLGTSGDEQYF
TRBJ2-3 13 TRBV20-1 CSALGTPSNTQYF
TRBJ1-5 14 TRBV7-2 CASSSDSLNQPQHF
TRBJ1-2 13 TRBV12-3/TRBV12-4 CASTQGGYYGYTF
TRBJ2-3 18 TRBV10-3 CAISEFGGQRGSTDTQYF
TRBJ1-5 13 TRBV6-6 CASFDGSNQPQHF
TRBJ2-7 14 TRBV27 CASSWTGVGEEQYF
TRBJ2-7 15 TRBV5-1 CASSLVASGPYEQYF